The entry that follows covers one T cell receptor (beta chain) sequence. Its specificity is not known. These data come from a study of PD-1 blockade in classical Hodgkin lymphoma. Overall study findings and caveats: Reports described newly diagnosed patients as having lower baseline TCR diversity than healthy donors. Baseline diversity was lower in partial responders and progressors than complete responders. Possibly reflecting disease activity or prior therapy, repertoire differences have causes that remain undefined.

CDR3 length equals 14 residues. The V segment lost 4 bases and the J segment 5 bases; nucleotides outside the gene matches: 7. Per germline, CDR1 SGHRS and CDR2 YFSETQ. Data came from immunoSEQ multiplex PCR; TCRdb stores just in-frame clones and leaves some out. This table holds some 20,000 clones, about nine tenths found once. Brentuximab vedotin exposure varied, and every patient relapsed after autologous stem cell transplantation. V gene TRBV5-1 combines with J gene TRBJ2-5; TRBD1 aligns across 8 bases. The input for sequencing was peripheral blood mononuclear cells (PBMCs), taken before the second cycle of nivolumab. This sequence originates from a human donor with classical Hodgkin lymphoma. CDR3 residues: CASSGQGGLETQYF. The DNA of the CDR3 is TGCGCCAGCAGCGGACAGGGAGGTTTGGAGACCCAGTACTTC.